Sequencing of this T cell receptor (beta chain) was carried out in a study of T cells in Graves' hyperthyroidism and ophthalmopathy. Study at large: It was at initial diagnosis, before any treatment, that peripheral blood was collected.

Researchers amplified the TCR beta CDR3 regions from RNA transcripts. TCR CDR3 underwent first-round RT-PCR with the HTBI primer set. TCRdb recomputed calls from the multiplex PCR reads with MiXCR, one row per CDR3 protein. The table shows around 520,000 distinct CDR3 sequences, with about an eighth occurring only once. CDR1 and CDR2 (germline): LNHDA, SQIVND (reference sequence). V was clipped by 5 bases and J by 3 bases; unmatched bases: 11. The CDR3 sequence is 17 residues long. This clonotype was counted a few times. Stable hyperthyroidism: no ophthalmopathy progression over 18 months of follow-up. Hyperthyroidism had been newly diagnosed in patients aged 18 to 65, and its duration was under 2 months. In making diagnoses, clinical symptoms, serum thyroxine and TRAb, thyroid ultrasound and orbital computed tomography were all used.

The sequenced material came from blood. The chain joins TRBV19 to TRBJ2-5; TRBD2 matches at 11 bases. The receptor comes from a woman younger than 35 with Graves' hyperthyroidism. The CDR3: CASSPPTSGSGEETQYF. In DNA form, the CDR3 reads TGTGCCAGTAGTCCTCCTACTAGCGGGAGTGGGGAAGAGACCCAGTACTTC.